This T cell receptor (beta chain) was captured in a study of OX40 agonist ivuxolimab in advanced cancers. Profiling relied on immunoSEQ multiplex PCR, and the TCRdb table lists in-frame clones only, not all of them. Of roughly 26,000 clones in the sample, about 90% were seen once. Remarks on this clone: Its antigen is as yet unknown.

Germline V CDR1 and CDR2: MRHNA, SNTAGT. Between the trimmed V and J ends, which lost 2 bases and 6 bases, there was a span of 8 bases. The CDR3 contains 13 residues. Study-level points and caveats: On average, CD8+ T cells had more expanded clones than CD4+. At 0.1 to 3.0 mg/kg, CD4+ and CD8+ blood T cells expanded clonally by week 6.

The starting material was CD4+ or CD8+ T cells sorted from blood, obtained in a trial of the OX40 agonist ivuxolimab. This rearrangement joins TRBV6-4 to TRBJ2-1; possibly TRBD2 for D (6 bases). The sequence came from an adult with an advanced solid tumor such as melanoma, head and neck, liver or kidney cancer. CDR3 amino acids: CASSDAGLNEQFF. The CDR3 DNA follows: TGTGCCAGCAGTGACGCGGGACTCAATGAGCAGTTCTTC.